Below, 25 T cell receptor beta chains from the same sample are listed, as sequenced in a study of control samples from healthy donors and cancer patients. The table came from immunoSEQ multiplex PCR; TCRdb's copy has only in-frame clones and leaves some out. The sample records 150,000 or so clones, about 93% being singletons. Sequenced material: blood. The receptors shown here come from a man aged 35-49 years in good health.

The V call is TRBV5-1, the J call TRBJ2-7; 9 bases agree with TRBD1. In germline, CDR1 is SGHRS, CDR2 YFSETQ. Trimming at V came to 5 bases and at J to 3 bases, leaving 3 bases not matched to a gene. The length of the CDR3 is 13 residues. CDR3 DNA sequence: TGCGCCAGCAGGAAGGGACAGGGCTACGAGCAGTACTTC. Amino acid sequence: CASRKGQGYEQYF.

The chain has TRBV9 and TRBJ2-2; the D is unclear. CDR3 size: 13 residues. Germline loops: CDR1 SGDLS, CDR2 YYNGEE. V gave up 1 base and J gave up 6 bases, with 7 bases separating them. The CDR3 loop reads CASSVPGAGELFF. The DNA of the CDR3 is TGTGCCAGCAGCGTACCAGGAGCCGGGGAGCTGTTTTTT.

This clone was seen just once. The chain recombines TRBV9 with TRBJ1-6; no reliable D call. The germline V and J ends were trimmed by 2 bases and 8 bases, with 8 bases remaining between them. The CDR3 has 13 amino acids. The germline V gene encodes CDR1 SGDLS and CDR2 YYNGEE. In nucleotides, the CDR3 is TGTGCCAGCAGCGTGAGGCACGATTCACCCCTCCACTTT. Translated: CASSVRHDSPLHF.

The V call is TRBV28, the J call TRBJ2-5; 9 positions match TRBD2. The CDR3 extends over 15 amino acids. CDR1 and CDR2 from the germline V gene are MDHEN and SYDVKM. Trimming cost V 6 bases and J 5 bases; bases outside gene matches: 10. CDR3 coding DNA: TGTGCCAGCAGGCCTAGCGGGGCCGGGAAGGAGACCCAGTACTTC. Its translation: CASRPSGAGKETQYF. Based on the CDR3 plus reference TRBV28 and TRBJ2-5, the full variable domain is DVKVTQSSRYLVKRTGEKVFLECVQDMDHENMFWYRQDPGLGLRLIYFSYDVKMKEKGDIPEGYSVSREKKERFSLILESASTNQTSMYLCASRPSGAGKETQYFGPGTRLLVL.

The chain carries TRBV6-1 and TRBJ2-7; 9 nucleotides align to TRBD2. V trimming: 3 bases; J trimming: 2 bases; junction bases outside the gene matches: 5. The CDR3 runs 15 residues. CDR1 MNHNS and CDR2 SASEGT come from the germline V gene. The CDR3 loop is CASSELSGGTYEQYF. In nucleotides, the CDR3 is TGTGCCAGCAGTGAGCTGAGCGGGGGGACCTACGAGCAGTACTTC.

The chain's CDR3 is CASSIDRTQGASYGYTF. CDR3 nucleotide sequence: TGTGCCAGTAGTATAGATCGCACACAGGGAGCCTCCTATGGCTACACCTTC. This rearrangement joins TRBV19 to TRBJ1-2; D might be TRBD1 (6 bases). The V end was cut by 0 bases, the J end by 4 bases, with 18 bases between. Germline V gene lookup returns CDR1 LNHDA and CDR2 SQIVND (reference sequence). The CDR3 contains 17 residues.

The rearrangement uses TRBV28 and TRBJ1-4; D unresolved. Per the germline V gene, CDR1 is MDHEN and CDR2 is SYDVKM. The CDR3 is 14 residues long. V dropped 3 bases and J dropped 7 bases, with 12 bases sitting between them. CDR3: CASSFRPLPEKLFF. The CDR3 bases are TGTGCCAGCAGTTTTCGGCCCTTACCTGAAAAACTGTTTTTT.

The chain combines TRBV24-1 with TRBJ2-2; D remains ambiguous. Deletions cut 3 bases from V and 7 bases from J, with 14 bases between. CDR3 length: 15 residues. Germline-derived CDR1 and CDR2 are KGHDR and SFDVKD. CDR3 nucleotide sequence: TGTGCCACCAGTGATACGCGACAAGGGCTCGGGGAGCTGTTTTTT. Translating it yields CATSDTRQGLGELFF.

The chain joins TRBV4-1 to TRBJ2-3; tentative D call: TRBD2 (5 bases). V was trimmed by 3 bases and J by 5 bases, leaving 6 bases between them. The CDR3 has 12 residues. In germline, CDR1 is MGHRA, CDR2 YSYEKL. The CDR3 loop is CASSHGLDTQYF. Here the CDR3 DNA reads TGCGCCAGCAGCCACGGACTAGATACGCAGTATTTT.

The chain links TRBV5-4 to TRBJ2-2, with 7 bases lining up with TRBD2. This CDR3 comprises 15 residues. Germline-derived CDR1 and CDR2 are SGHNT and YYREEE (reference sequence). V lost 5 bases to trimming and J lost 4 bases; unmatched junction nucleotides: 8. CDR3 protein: CASSRRSGGTGELFF. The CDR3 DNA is TGTGCCAGCAGTCGCAGGTCGGGGGGCACCGGGGAGCTGTTTTTT.

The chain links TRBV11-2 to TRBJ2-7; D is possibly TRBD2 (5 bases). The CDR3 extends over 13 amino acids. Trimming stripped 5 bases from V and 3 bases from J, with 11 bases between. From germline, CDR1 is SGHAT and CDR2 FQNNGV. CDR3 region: CASSQLRDYEQYF. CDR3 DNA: TGTGCCAGCAGCCAACTCCGGGACTACGAGCAGTACTTC.

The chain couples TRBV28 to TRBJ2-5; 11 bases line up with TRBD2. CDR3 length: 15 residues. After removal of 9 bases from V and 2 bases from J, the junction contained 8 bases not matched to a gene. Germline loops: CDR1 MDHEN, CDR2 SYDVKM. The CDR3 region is CASGASGGWQETQYF. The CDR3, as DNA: TGTGCCAGTGGGGCTAGCGGGGGGTGGCAAGAGACCCAGTACTTC.

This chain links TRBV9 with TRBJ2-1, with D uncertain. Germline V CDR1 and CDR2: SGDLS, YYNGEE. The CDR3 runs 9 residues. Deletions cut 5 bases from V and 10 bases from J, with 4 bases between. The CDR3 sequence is CASSWEQFF. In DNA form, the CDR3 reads TGTGCCAGCAGTTGGGAGCAGTTCTTC.

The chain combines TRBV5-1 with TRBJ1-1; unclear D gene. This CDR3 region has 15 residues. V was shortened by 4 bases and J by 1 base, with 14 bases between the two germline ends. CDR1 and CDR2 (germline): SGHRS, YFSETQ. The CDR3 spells CASSPYDRGNTEAFF. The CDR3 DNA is TGCGCCAGCAGCCCTTACGACCGGGGGAACACTGAAGCTTTCTTT.

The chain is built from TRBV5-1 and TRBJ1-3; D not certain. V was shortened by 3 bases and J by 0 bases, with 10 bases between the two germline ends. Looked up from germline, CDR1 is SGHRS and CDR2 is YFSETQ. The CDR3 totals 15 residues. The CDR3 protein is CASSYSRSSGNTIYF. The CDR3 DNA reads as TGCGCCAGCAGCTATTCCAGGAGCTCTGGAAACACCATATATTTT.

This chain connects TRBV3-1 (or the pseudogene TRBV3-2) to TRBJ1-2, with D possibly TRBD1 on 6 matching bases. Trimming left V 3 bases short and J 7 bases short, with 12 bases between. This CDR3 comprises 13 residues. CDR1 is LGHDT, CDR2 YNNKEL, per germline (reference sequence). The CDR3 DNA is TGTGCCAGCAGCCAGCAGGGGAGAGGTGGCTACACCTTC. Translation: CASSQQGRGGYTF.

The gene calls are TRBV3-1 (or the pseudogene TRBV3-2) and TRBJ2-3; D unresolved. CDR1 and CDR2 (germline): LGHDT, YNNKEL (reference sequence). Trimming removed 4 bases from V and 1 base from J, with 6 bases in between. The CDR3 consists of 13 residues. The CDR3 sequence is CASSPPGTDTQYF. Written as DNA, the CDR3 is TGTGCCAGCAGCCCCCCCGGCACAGATACGCAGTATTTT.

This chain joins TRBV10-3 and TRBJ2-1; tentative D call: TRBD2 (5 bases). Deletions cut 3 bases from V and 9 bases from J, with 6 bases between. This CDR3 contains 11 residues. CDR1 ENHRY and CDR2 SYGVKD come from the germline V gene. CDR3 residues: CAISDRGEQFF. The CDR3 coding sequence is TGTGCCATCAGTGACCGGGGTGAGCAGTTCTTC.

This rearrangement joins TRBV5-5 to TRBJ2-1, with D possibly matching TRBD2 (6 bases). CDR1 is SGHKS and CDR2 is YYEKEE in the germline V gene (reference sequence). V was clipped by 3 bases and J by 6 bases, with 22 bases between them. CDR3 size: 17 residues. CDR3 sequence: CASSSTPSSVPINEQFF. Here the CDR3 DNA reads TGTGCCAGCAGCTCAACACCTTCTAGCGTACCGATCAATGAGCAGTTCTTC.

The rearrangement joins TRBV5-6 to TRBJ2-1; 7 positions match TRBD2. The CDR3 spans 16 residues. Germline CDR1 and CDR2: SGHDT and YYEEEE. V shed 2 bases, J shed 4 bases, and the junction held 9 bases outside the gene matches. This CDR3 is CASSLSGATVYNEQFF. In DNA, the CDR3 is TGTGCCAGCAGCTTAAGCGGGGCCACTGTGTACAATGAGCAGTTCTTC.

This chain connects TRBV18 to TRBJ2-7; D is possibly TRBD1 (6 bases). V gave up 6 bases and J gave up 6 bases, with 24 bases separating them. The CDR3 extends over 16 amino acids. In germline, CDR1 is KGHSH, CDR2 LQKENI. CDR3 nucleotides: TGTGCCAGCTCTCTCCACAGTGGGGGCTCTTTTGGCGAGCAGTACTTC. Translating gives CASSLHSGGSFGEQYF.

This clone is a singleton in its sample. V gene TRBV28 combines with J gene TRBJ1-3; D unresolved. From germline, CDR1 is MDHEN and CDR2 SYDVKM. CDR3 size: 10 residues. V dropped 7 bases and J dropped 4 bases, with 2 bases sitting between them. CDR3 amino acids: CASTGNTIYF. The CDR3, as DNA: TGTGCCAGCACAGGAAACACCATATATTTT.

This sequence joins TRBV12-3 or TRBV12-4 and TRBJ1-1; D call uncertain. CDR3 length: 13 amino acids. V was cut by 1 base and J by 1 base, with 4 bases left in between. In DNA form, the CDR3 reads TGTGCCAGCAGTTTAGGCCAGAACACTGAAGCTTTCTTT. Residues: CASSLGQNTEAFF.

The CDR3 DNA reads TGTGCCAGCAGTGAGCAACCTTCGGGGCCCCAGCATTTT. This translates into CASSEQPSGPQHF. This chain joins TRBV6-2 or TRBV6-3 and TRBJ1-5; D call uncertain. Germline V gives CDR1 MNHEY, CDR2 SVGEGT. V was trimmed by 5 bases and J by 9 bases, leaving 14 bases between them. The CDR3 spans 13 residues.

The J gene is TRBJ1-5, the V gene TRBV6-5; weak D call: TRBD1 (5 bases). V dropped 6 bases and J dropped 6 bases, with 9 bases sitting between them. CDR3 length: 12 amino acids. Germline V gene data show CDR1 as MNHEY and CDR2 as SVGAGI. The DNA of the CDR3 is TGTGCCAGCAGGGACACTGGTCAGCCCCAGCATTTT. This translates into CASRDTGQPQHF.